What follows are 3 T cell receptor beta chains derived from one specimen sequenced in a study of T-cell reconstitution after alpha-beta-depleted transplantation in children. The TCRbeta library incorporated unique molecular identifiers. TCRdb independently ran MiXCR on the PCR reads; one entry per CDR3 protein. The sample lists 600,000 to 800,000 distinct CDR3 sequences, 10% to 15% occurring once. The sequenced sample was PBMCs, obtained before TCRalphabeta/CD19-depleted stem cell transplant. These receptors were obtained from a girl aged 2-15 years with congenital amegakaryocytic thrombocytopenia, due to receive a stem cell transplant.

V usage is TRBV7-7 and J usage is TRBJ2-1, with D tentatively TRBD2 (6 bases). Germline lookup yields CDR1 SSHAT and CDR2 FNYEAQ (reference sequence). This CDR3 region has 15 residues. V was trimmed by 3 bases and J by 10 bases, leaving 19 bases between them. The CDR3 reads CASSLGDFGSAEQFF. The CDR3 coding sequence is TGTGCCAGCAGCTTGGGGGACTTCGGCTCCGCGGAGCAGTTCTTC.

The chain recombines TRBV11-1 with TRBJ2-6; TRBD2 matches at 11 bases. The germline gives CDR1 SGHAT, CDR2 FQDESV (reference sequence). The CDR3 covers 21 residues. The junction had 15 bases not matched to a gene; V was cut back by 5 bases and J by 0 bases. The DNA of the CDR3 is TGTGCCAGCAGCGCAGTAGCGGGAGGGCCTACTGTAAGCTCTGGGGCCAACGTCCTGACTTTC. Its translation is CASSAVAGGPTVSSGANVLTF. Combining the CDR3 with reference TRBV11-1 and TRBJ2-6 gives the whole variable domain EAEVAQSPRYKITEKSQAVAFWCDPISGHATLYWYRQILGQGPELLVQFQDESVVDDSQLPKDRFSAERLKGVDSTLKIQPAELGDSAMYLCASSAVAGGPTVSSGANVLTFGAGSRLTVL.

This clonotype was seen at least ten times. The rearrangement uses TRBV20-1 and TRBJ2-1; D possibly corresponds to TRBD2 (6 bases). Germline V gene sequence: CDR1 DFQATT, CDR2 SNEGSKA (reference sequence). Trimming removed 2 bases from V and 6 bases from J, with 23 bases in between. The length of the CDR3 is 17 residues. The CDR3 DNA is TGCAGTGCTAGATATTTCTTTAGCGGAGAGGTTTTCAATGAGCAGTTCTTC. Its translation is CSARYFFSGEVFNEQFF.